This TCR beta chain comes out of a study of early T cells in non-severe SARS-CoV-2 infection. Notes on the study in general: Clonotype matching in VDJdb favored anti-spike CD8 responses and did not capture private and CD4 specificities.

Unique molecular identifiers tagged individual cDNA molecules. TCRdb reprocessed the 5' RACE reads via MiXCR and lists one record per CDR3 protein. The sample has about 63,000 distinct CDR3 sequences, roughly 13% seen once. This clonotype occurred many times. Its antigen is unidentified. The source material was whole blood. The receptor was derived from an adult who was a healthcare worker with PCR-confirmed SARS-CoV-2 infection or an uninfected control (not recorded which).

CDR3 sequence reads: CASSLQGLALADTQYF. For the CDR3, the DNA is TGTGCCAGCAGCCTACAAGGCCTCGCCCTAGCAGATACGCAGTATTTT. The genes are TRBV11-2 and TRBJ2-3; D is unresolved. V was cut by 5 bases and J by 4 bases, with 19 bases left in between. The CDR3 totals 16 residues. Germline values: CDR1 SGHAT, CDR2 FQNNGV.